Given below is one TCR beta chain in context. The sample holds other DNA sequences that translate to the same CDR3. The sample originates from a study of somatic mutations in cytotoxic T cells in rheumatoid arthritis. Some clones are missing from TCRdb's copy, which holds only in-frame ones; the method was immunoSEQ multiplex PCR. The sample shows some 30,000 clones, 82% of them seen only once. The sequenced sample was CD8+ T cells sorted from blood. The sequence derives from an adult with rheumatoid arthritis.

The CDR3 protein is CASSTGQGADGYTF. The DNA for the CDR3 is TGCGCCAGCAGCACCGGACAGGGGGCAGATGGCTACACCTTC. The chain links TRBV5-1 to TRBJ1-2, with 11 bases fitting TRBD1. The CDR3 contains 14 residues. Germline CDR1 SGHRS, CDR2 YFSETQ. After removal of 4 bases from V and 6 bases from J, the junction contained 5 bases not matched to a gene.